There are a few counts of the clone carrying this T cell receptor beta chain. The antigen is unknown. Patients chosen for sequencing had shown CD8+CD57+ cell expansion by flow cytometry. This record comes from a study of CD8+CD57+ T cells in acquired aplastic anemia. Overall study: Isolated CD4+ and CD8+ cells, once sorted, yielded DNA averaging roughly 3.2 ug. General observations from the study: It was found that twenty-nine CD8+ CDR3 sequences were shared between patients and controls. Significance was not reached for CD8+ Simpson's diversity between patients and controls.

Researchers used genomic DNA as the template to profile TCR beta VDJ and CDR3. Via MiXCR, TCRdb re-called the reads, giving one row per CDR3 protein. The repertoire holds about 160,000 distinct CDR3 sequences, with over 55% as singletons. Sequencing was performed on sorted CD4+, CD8+, or CD8+CD57+ T cells (not recorded which) from PBMCs. This TCR derives from a human donor with aplastic anemia.

CDR3 sequence (DNA): TGCAGTGCCGGAAGTTGGGGGGACTATGGCTACACCTTC. Translated, it gives CSAGSWGDYGYTF. The J gene is TRBJ1-2, the V gene TRBV20-1; possibly TRBD1 for D (5 bases). V dropped 6 bases and J dropped 3 bases, with 14 bases sitting between them. The CDR3 length is 13 residues. Per germline, CDR1 DFQATT and CDR2 SNEGSKA (reference sequence).